In this sample, the clone carrying this T cell receptor beta chain turned up a few times. Antigen unknown. TCR beta CDR3 regions were amplified from RNA transcripts. RT-PCR in the first round (using the HTBI primer set) targeted the TCR CDR3. MiXCR was run by TCRdb on the multiplex PCR reads, yielding one entry per CDR3 protein. This table holds under 350,000 distinct CDR3 sequences, 20% to 25% found once. The data were obtained in a study of T cells in Graves' hyperthyroidism and ophthalmopathy. Findings and caveats of the study: Ophthalmopathy prediction by the model preceded onset by a median about 6.3 months.

Absence of ophthalmopathy progression within 18 months defined stable Graves' hyperthyroidism. Pregnant or lactating patients were excluded, as were those with uncontrolled infection or other autoimmune disease. PBMCs were obtained from about 9 ml fresh peripheral blood. This CDR3 comprises 16 residues. With 4 bases clipped from V and 6 bases from J, the junction kept 13 bases outside the gene matches. Germline V gene lookup returns CDR1 KGHDR and CDR2 SFDVKD. Sequencing was done on a sample of blood. The TCR sequence derives from a woman in her 50s with Graves' hyperthyroidism. The chain joins TRBV24-1 to TRBJ2-7; 8 bases match TRBD2. The CDR3 here is CATSESEAGEVGEQYF. DNA of the CDR3: TGTGCCACCAGTGAATCGGAAGCGGGAGAGGTAGGCGAGCAGTACTTC.